This TCR beta chain was sequenced in a study of T cells in Graves' hyperthyroidism and ophthalmopathy. RNA transcripts were the template for amplifying TCR beta CDR3 regions. Primed by the HTBI set, a first-round RT-PCR was run on the TCR CDR3. MiXCR was run by TCRdb on the multiplex PCR reads, yielding one entry per CDR3 protein. The data contain hundreds of thousands of distinct CDR3 sequences, roughly 14% of them seen just once; the ten biggest clones take up approximately 14%. Germline CDR1 is DFQATT and CDR2 is SNEGSKA (reference sequence). Trimming stripped 3 bases from V and 1 base from J, with 9 bases between. The CDR3 has 13 amino acids. This clonotype was observed at least ten times. Exclusion criteria comprised uncontrolled infection, other autoimmune disease, pregnancy or lactation. The PBMCs had their origin in 7.5 to 10 ml of fresh peripheral blood.

This clonotype was obtained from a woman younger than 30 with Graves' hyperthyroidism. The sequenced sample was blood. The chain carries TRBV20-1 and TRBJ1-1; no clear D gene. CDR3 sequence: CSASSVRNTEAFF. The DNA for the CDR3 is TGCAGTGCTAGTTCGGTCAGGAACACTGAAGCTTTCTTT.